This is a list of T cell receptor beta chains from one sample in a study of blood T cell repertoires in COVID-19. Using immunoSEQ multiplex PCR, the repertoire was profiled, and TCRdb retains in-frame clones only, with some absent. The table lists 250,000 to 350,000 clones, roughly 90% of them singletons, with roughly 12% in the top ten. Material for sequencing was peripheral blood. The origin of the receptors is a young woman with COVID-19, enrolled during active disease. Each CDR3 is given with its conserved first and last residue. Fields, in order: V gene, D gene, J gene, clone size, CDR3 protein, CDR3 DNA. D genes are given only for firm matches. Some rows have no size entry. The others give once, few or many, or a class for an expanded clone.

TRBV28	NA	TRBJ2-1	NA	CASTPGGSYNEQFF	TGTGCCAGCACCCCTGGGGGGTCCTACAATGAGCAGTTCTTC
TRBV5-4	TRBD1	TRBJ2-3	NA	CASSLVGTGGGQDTQYF	TGTGCCAGCAGCTTGGTAGGGACAGGGGGCGGTCAAGATACGCAGTATTTT
TRBV10-3	NA	TRBJ1-2	NA	CATRGRDYGYTF	TGTGCCACCAGGGGCAGGGACTATGGCTACACCTTC
TRBV29-1	NA	TRBJ2-7	NA	CSVAQGAYEQYF	TGCAGCGTTGCACAGGGAGCATACGAGCAGTACTTC
TRBV6-5	TRBD1	TRBJ1-2	NA	CASSRTGEGYTF	TGTGCCAGCTCTCGGACAGGGGAAGGCTACACCTTC
TRBV12-3/TRBV12-4	NA	TRBJ1-2	NA	CASSLSREAGYTF	TGTGCCAGCAGTTTAAGCAGGGAGGCTGGCTACACCTTC
TRBV5-1	NA	TRBJ2-6	NA	CASRYFGLSNSGANVLTF	TGCGCCAGCAGGTATTTCGGACTGAGTAACTCTGGGGCCAACGTCCTGACTTTC
TRBV28	TRBD2	TRBJ2-7	NA	CASSFTSGREQYF	TGTGCCAGCAGTTTCACTAGCGGCAGGGAGCAGTACTTC
TRBV11-2	TRBD1	TRBJ2-7	NA	CASSPTGVHEQYF	TGTGCCAGCAGCCCGACAGGGGTCCACGAGCAGTACTTC
TRBV28	TRBD2	TRBJ2-7	NA	CASSQTSGGTYEQYF	TGTGCCAGCAGCCAAACTAGCGGGGGGACCTACGAGCAGTACTTC
TRBV7-9	NA	TRBJ1-2	NA	CASSSARGYTF	TGTGCCAGCAGCTCAGCCCGTGGCTACACCTTC
TRBV18	TRBD2	TRBJ2-3	NA	CASSPPMGGEKDTDTQYF	TGTGCCAGCTCACCACCGATGGGAGGGGAAAAGGATACAGATACGCAGTATTTT
TRBV27	NA	TRBJ1-2	NA	CASSWGGEGYGYTF	TGTGCCAGCAGTTGGGGGGGAGAGGGGTACGGCTACACCTTC
TRBV15	NA	TRBJ1-2	NA	CATSRTPRVGDYGYTF	TGTGCCACCAGCAGGACTCCCAGGGTCGGAGACTATGGCTACACCTTC
TRBV30	NA	TRBJ2-5	NA	CAWNPSVMGLGPETQYF	TGTGCCTGGAATCCTTCAGTTATGGGGTTGGGGCCAGAGACCCAGTACTTC
TRBV28	NA	TRBJ1-3	NA	CASSPLPQTISGNTIYF	TGTGCCAGCAGCCCCTTACCACAGACAATCTCTGGAAACACCATATATTTT
TRBV29-1	NA	TRBJ2-3	NA	CSVPVAVSGDTQYF	TGCAGCGTACCCGTAGCGGTGTCAGGAGATACGCAGTATTTT
TRBV6-5	NA	TRBJ2-4	NA	CASRRTGRDIQYF	TGTGCCAGTAGACGGACAGGGAGGGACATTCAGTACTTC
TRBV4-3	NA	TRBJ1-2	NA	CASSQDLRDGYTF	TGCGCCAGCAGCCAAGATCTCCGTGATGGCTACACCTTC
TRBV9	NA	TRBJ2-1	NA	CASSVGSLSYNEQFF	TGTGCCAGCAGCGTAGGGTCACTCTCCTACAATGAGCAGTTCTTC
TRBV9	TRBD1	TRBJ1-2	NA	CASSPGAQGSSGYTF	TGTGCCAGCAGCCCCGGGGCACAGGGGTCTAGTGGCTACACCTTC
TRBV2	NA	TRBJ1-4	NA	CASGGQSNIVKLFF	TGTGCCAGCGGAGGACAGAGTAATATTGTAAAACTGTTTTTT
TRBV5-1	NA	TRBJ2-3	NA	CASSPGGDTQYF	TGCGCCAGCAGCCCCGGGGGAGATACGCAGTATTTT
TRBV3-1/TRBV3-2	NA	TRBJ1-1	NA	CASSPSPRRNTEAFF	TGTGCCAGCAGCCCGTCCCCCCGGAGGAACACTGAAGCTTTCTTT
TRBV27	TRBD1	TRBJ2-7	NA	CASSLVGTGGFYEQYF	TGTGCCAGCAGTTTGGTCGGGACAGGTGGCTTCTACGAGCAGTACTTC
TRBV7-8	NA	TRBJ2-1	NA	CASSFATTRNNEQFF	TGTGCCAGCAGCTTCGCGACGACACGCAACAATGAGCAGTTCTTC
TRBV19	NA	TRBJ2-1	NA	CASTRGGVGNEQFF	TGTGCCAGCACGAGGGGCGGGGTGGGGAATGAGCAGTTCTTC
TRBV6-2/TRBV6-3	NA	TRBJ1-1	NA	CASSYRPGDRSNTEAFF	TGTGCCAGCAGTTACCGTCCTGGAGACAGGTCGAACACTGAAGCTTTCTTT
TRBV6-1	NA	TRBJ1-5	NA	CASSERRTTGGQPQHF	TGTGCCAGCAGTGAAAGGAGGACAACGGGGGGTCAGCCCCAGCATTTT
TRBV7-8	NA	TRBJ2-6	NA	CASSLDDSPGANVLTF	TGTGCCAGCAGCTTGGATGACAGTCCCGGGGCCAACGTCCTGACTTTC
TRBV10-1	NA	TRBJ2-2	once	CASSELTEANTGELFF	TGCGCCAGCAGTGAGTTGACAGAAGCGAACACCGGGGAGCTGTTTTTT
TRBV19	TRBD2	TRBJ2-7	NA	CASSSWGGPYEQYF	TGTGCCAGTAGCTCTTGGGGGGGTCCCTACGAGCAGTACTTC
TRBV2	NA	TRBJ1-6	NA	CASMAQVNFPLHF	TGTGCCAGCATGGCGCAGGTGAATTTTCCCCTCCACTTT
TRBV6-5	NA	TRBJ2-1	NA	CASSRGDEQFF	TGTGCCAGCAGCCGTGGAGATGAGCAGTTCTTC
TRBV3-1/TRBV3-2	NA	TRBJ1-6	NA	CASSPGGGRNSLHF	TGTGCCAGCAGCCCCGGCGGGGGCCGGAACTCCCTCCACTTT
TRBV5-4	NA	TRBJ1-2	NA	CASSLVGAYGYTF	TGTGCCAGCAGCTTGGTGGGGGCGTATGGCTACACCTTC
TRBV7-3	TRBD1	TRBJ2-2	NA	CASSLTRQGAGELFF	TGTGCCAGCAGCTTAACTCGACAGGGAGCCGGGGAGCTGTTTTTT
TRBV10-1	NA	TRBJ1-4	NA	CASSEGWAGSATNEKLFF	TGCGCCAGCAGTGAGGGTTGGGCAGGATCCGCAACTAATGAAAAACTGTTTTTT
TRBV19	NA	TRBJ2-2	NA	CASSNLLQGPGELFF	TGTGCCAGTAGTAACCTCCTACAGGGCCCCGGGGAGCTGTTTTTT
TRBV9	NA	TRBJ1-5	NA	CASSPGQIDQPQHF	TGTGCCAGCAGCCCTGGACAGATTGATCAGCCCCAGCATTTT
TRBV5-4	TRBD2	TRBJ2-1	NA	CASSFGGSDDEQFF	TGTGCCAGCAGCTTTGGCGGGAGCGACGATGAGCAGTTCTTC
TRBV7-8	NA	TRBJ2-7	NA	CASSLDPGVYEQYF	TGTGCCAGCAGCTTAGATCCAGGGGTCTACGAGCAGTACTTC
TRBV7-2	NA	TRBJ2-7	NA	CASSFSTRFEQYF	TGTGCCAGCAGCTTTTCTACTAGATTCGAGCAGTACTTC
TRBV5-4	NA	TRBJ1-1	NA	CASSQGLEAFF	TGTGCCAGCAGCCAGGGACTTGAAGCTTTCTTT
TRBV13	TRBD1	TRBJ1-1	NA	CASSYGDRGTEAFF	TGTGCCAGCAGCTACGGGGACAGGGGCACTGAAGCTTTCTTT
TRBV5-4	NA	TRBJ1-2	NA	CASSLGTAGGAYGYTF	TGTGCCAGCAGCTTGGGAACCGCGGGGGGTGCCTATGGCTACACCTTC